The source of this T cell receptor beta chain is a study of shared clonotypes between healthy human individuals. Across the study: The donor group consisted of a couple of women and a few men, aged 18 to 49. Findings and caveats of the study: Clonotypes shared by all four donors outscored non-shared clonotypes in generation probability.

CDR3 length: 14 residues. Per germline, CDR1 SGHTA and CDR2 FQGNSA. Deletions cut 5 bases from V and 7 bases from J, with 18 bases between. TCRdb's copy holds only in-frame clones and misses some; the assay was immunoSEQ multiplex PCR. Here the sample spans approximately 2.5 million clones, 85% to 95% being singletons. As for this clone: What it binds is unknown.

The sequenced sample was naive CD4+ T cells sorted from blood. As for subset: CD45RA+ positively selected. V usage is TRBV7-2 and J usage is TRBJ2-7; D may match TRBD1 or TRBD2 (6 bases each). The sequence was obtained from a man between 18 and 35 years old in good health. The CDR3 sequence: CASSPGAGLGEQYF. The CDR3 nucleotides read TGTGCCAGCAGCCCAGGGGCGGGGTTGGGGGAGCAGTACTTC.